This T cell receptor (beta chain) was profiled in a study of graft-versus-host responses after intestinal transplantation. About the study: Grafts that recipients had were multivisceral, liver-intestinal, or isolated intestinal transplants. Recipients uniformly received anti-thymocyte globulin induction, followed by tacrolimus and steroids for roughly three years.

This clone showed up just once. Antigen unknown. The repertoire was sequenced with immunoSEQ multiplex PCR; TCRdb's copy has only in-frame clones and lacks some. The sample lists 100,000 or so clones, roughly 90% occurring once. The length of the CDR3 is 13 residues. The germline CDR1 and CDR2 sequences are MNHEY and SVGAGI. Deletions cut 4 bases from V and 2 bases from J, with 7 bases between. Sequencing used unstimulated CD4+ T cells sorted from spleen or lymph node cells, obtained before intestinal transplant. The receptor's source is a human donor who received an intestinal transplant. The chain employs TRBV6-5 and TRBJ2-3; D is uncertain. CDR3 in amino acids: CASSSTATDTQYF. The CDR3 region has the DNA TGTGCCAGCAGTTCCACAGCCACAGATACGCAGTATTTT.